What follows describes a single T cell receptor (beta chain). 60 Vbeta and 13 Jbeta primers were used in PCR. Sequenced by immunoSEQ multiplex PCR; TCRdb stores in-frame clones only, minus some. The table shows 95,000 to 100,000 clones, with around 79% occurring only once. The source of the sample is a study of cytomegalovirus exposure and HLA in healthy donors. This CDR3 is built from 12 residues. V gave up 6 bases and J gave up 6 bases; unmatched junction bases: 4. Germline V CDR1 and CDR2: SGHAT, FQDESV (reference sequence). The chain carries TRBV11-1 and TRBJ1-2; the match to TRBD1 covers 7 bases. Sequencing input: PBMCs. The receptor comes from a woman in her thirties or forties in good health and CMV-seronegative. For the CDR3, the DNA is TGTGCCAGCAGTGACAGGGTCGATGGCTACACCTTC. This encodes CASSDRVDGYTF.